The present T cell receptor (beta chain) was sequenced within a study of T cell clones after liver transplantation. Background on the study: Liver transplant recipients had immunosuppression withdrawal attempted within 2 years.

Trimming pared 4 bases from V and 5 bases from J, leaving 9 bases between. Per germline, CDR1 MNHEY and CDR2 SVGAGI. The CDR3 runs to 13 residues. This clone has a single count. Clones were sequenced by immunoSEQ multiplex PCR, and TCRdb holds only the in-frame ones, with some missing. Of 72,000 or so clones detected, roughly 80% appear once; the ten largest clones hold about 2.5%. The sequencing used CD4+ T cells from blood, collected at the 22-month timepoint. This receptor was obtained from a human patient who received a liver transplant. Some T cells may be provided by the graft donor. This chain uses TRBV6-5 with TRBJ2-1; D uncertain. The CDR3 DNA is TGTGCCAGCAGTTGGACGCAGGACAATGAGCAGTTCTTC. This encodes CASSWTQDNEQFF.